The 11 T cell receptor beta chains given below trace back to one sample, sequenced in a study of blood T cell repertoires in COVID-19. TCRdb's copy holds only in-frame clones and misses some; the assay was immunoSEQ multiplex PCR. This repertoire shows 55,000 to 80,000 clones, around four fifths found once; its top ten account for around 5%. Sequenced input: peripheral blood. Receptor source: a man over 45 with active COVID-19.

The CDR3 reads CASSFRGLGNIQYF. CDR3 sequence (DNA): TGTGCCAGCAGCTTCAGGGGGCTAGGGAACATTCAGTACTTC. J is TRBJ2-4 and V is TRBV7-9; TRBD1 agrees at 8 bases. CDR3 length: 14 amino acids. The junction had 5 bases not matched to a gene; V was cut back by 3 bases and J by 7 bases. CDR1 and CDR2 (germline): SEHNR, FQNEAQ (reference sequence). Filled out from reference TRBV7-9 and TRBJ2-4, the complete variable domain reads DTGVSQNPRHKITKRGQNVTFRCDPISEHNRLYWYRQTLGQGPEFLTYFQNEAQLEKSRLLSDRFSAERPKGSFSTLEIQRTEQGDSAMYLCASSFRGLGNIQYFGAGTRLSVL.

The rearrangement joins TRBV7-8 to TRBJ1-2; TRBD1 is a possible D gene (5 bases). This CDR3 has 15 amino acids. Looked up from germline, CDR1 is SGHVS and CDR2 is FQNEAQ. Trimming removed 1 base at V and 0 bases at J, with 9 bases between. The chain's CDR3 is CASSLEGIANYGYTF. The DNA for the CDR3 is TGTGCCAGCAGCTTAGAGGGGATTGCTAACTATGGCTACACCTTC.

This CDR3 reads CAWSVGTGVLYEQYF. DNA of the CDR3: TGTGCCTGGAGTGTAGGGACAGGGGTGTTATACGAGCAGTACTTC. The rearrangement uses TRBV30 and TRBJ2-7, with TRBD1 matching 10 bases. The J segment lost 4 bases and the V segment lost 0 bases, leaving 6 bases of the junction unmatched. The length of the CDR3 is 15 residues. The germline V gene has CDR1 GTSNPN and CDR2 SVGIG (reference sequence).

This clone was seen once. The genes are TRBV20-1 and TRBJ1-4; D not resolved. From germline, CDR1 is DFQATT and CDR2 SNEGSKA (reference sequence). This CDR3 comprises 11 residues. Trimming removed 5 bases at V and 8 bases at J, with 9 bases between. CDR3 amino acids: CSAAQREKLFF. The CDR3 coding sequence is TGCAGTGCTGCACAGAGAGAAAAACTGTTTTTT.

This chain joins TRBV6-4 and TRBJ2-1, with 15 bases identical to TRBD2. This CDR3 spans 16 amino acids. CDR1 and CDR2 from the germline V gene are MRHNA and SNTAGT. V was clipped by 2 bases and J by 7 bases; unmatched bases: 3. The CDR3 nucleotides read TGTGCCAGCAGTGACGGGACTAGCGGGGGGCGGAATGAGCAGTTCTTC. Translated, it gives CASSDGTSGGRNEQFF.

This clone was detected only a few times. The chain links TRBV7-9 to TRBJ2-1; 7 nucleotides match TRBD1. The ends lost 5 bases at V and 7 bases at J; junction bases unmatched: 11. The germline V gene has CDR1 SEHNR and CDR2 FQNEAQ (reference sequence). This CDR3 is 15 amino acids long. The CDR3 loop is CASSRPGTAINEQFF. The DNA of the CDR3 is TGTGCCAGCAGCCGACCCGGGACAGCGATAAATGAGCAGTTCTTC.

This chain links TRBV9 with TRBJ1-1; 7 bases are a match to TRBD1. This CDR3 has 15 amino acids. Germline V CDR1 and CDR2: SGDLS, YYNGEE. J lost 4 bases, V lost 5 bases, and 11 bases had no gene match. The CDR3 nucleotides are TGTGCCAGCAGACCAGACATGACAGGGTCCACTGAAGCTTTCTTT. This translates into CASRPDMTGSTEAFF.

The chain employs TRBV5-1 and TRBJ1-2; a weak D match, TRBD1 (5 bases). This CDR3 is built from 14 residues. The ends were cut back, 4 bases at V and 8 bases at J, with 18 bases in the middle. Germline CDR1 SGHRS, CDR2 YFSETQ. CDR3 in amino acids: CASSRARASEGYTF. DNA of the CDR3: TGCGCCAGCAGCCGCGCCAGGGCCTCTGAAGGCTACACCTTC.

Written as DNA, the CDR3 is TGTGCCAGCAGTCATGGACAGGGAGACACCGGGGAGCTGTTTTTT. This encodes CASSHGQGDTGELFF. The chain recombines TRBV6-6 with TRBJ2-2; 8 bases align to TRBD1. V was clipped by 5 bases and J by 3 bases; unmatched bases: 5. The CDR3 length is 15 residues. CDR1 is MNHNY, CDR2 SVGAGI, per germline (reference sequence).

The chain joins TRBV10-3 to TRBJ2-7; 10 nucleotides align to TRBD2. The germline V gene has CDR1 ENHRY and CDR2 SYGVKD. Losses at the gene ends were 8 bases for V and 3 bases for J; bases not matched to a gene: 4. The CDR3 length is 13 residues. CDR3 nucleotide sequence: TGTGCCATCCGATCTAGCGGGGGCTACGAGCAGTACTTC. It encodes CAIRSSGGYEQYF.

The V and J genes are TRBV7-2 and TRBJ2-7, with a tentative D call TRBD1 (6 bases). The ends were cut back, 1 base at V and 5 bases at J, with 24 bases in the middle. The CDR3 is 18 residues long. Germline V gene sequence: CDR1 SGHTA, CDR2 FQGNSA. The CDR3: CASSLDDPFVGTIHEQYF. The DNA of the CDR3 is TGTGCCAGCAGCTTAGATGACCCATTTGTGGGGACAATCCACGAGCAGTACTTC.